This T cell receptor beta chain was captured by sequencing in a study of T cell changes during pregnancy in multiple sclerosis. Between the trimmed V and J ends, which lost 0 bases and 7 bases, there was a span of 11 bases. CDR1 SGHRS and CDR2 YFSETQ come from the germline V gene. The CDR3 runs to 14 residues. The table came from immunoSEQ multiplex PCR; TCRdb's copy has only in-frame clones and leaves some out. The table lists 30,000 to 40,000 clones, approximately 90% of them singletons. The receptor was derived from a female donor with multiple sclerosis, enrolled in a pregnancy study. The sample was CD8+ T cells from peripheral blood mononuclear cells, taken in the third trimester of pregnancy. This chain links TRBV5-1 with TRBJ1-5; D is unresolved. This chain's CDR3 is CASSLESRGQPQHF. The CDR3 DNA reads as TGCGCCAGCAGCTTGGAGTCCAGAGGCCAGCCCCAGCATTTT.